This entry is about one T cell receptor (beta chain). The antigen is undetermined. This specimen comes from a study of shared clonotypes between healthy human individuals. Study observations and caveats: Richness estimates generally favored naive over memory subsets. Clonotypes not shared had lower generation probabilities than those common to all four donors. Roughly 5% of naive CD4 clonotypes were common to a few donors.

Assay: immunoSEQ multiplex PCR; the TCRdb copy retains only in-frame clones and omits some. The sample records about 2.4 million clones, under 95% being singletons. This receptor was identified in a young man in good health. Some clones in this sample may be carry-over from other donors' samples. Material for sequencing was naive CD4+ T cells from PBMCs. The subset is: CD45RA+ positively selected.

CDR3 nucleotide sequence: TGTGCCAGCAGCGTAAGAGGAGTAGGGTCCTACAATGAGCAGTTCTTC. Its protein is CASSVRGVGSYNEQFF. The chain combines TRBV9 with TRBJ2-1; no clear D gene. Trimming took off 1 base at V and 1 base at J, with 12 bases between the two ends. The CDR3 is made up of 16 amino acids. Per the germline V gene, CDR1 is SGDLS and CDR2 is YYNGEE. Filled out from reference TRBV9 and TRBJ2-1, the complete variable domain reads DSGVTQTPKHLITATGQRVTLRCSPRSGDLSVYWYQQSLDQGLQFLIQYYNGEERAKGNILERFSAQQFPDLHSELNLSSLELGDSALYFCASSVRGVGSYNEQFFGPGTRLTVL.